The 30 T cell receptor beta chains listed next were all sequenced from one sample in a study of tumor-infiltrating lymphocytes in primary liver carcinoma. From 500 ng of total RNA, TCR beta-specific cDNA was reverse-transcribed using a constant-region primer. Modified slightly, ARM-PCR produced TCR beta libraries over three nested multiplex PCR rounds. The first two PCR rounds used TRBV1-TRBV30 forward primers with a C-beta reverse primer, 9 to 10 cycles each. MiXCR, applied by TCRdb to the multiplex PCR reads, yields one record per CDR3 protein. Here the sample spans about 35,000 distinct CDR3 sequences, roughly 74% being singletons. Starting material for RNA and DNA co-extraction consisted of roughly 17-31 mg of unsorted bulk tissue. The sequencing sample was made of liver tumor tissue from sampling region 4. Stated subset: tumor region T4, right-lateral pole. The source is a man aged 35 to 55 with primary liver carcinoma and hepatitis B virus infection.

This sequence joins TRBV5-1 and TRBJ2-5; perhaps TRBD2 as D (6 bases). V gave up 4 bases and J gave up 4 bases, with 20 bases separating them. The germline V gene has CDR1 SGHRS and CDR2 YFSETQ. The CDR3 extends over 16 amino acids. The CDR3 region has the DNA TGCGCCAGCAGCCTTGGAGGGGCAGCGTCCCGAGAGACCCAGTACTTC. Translation: CASSLGGAASRETQYF.

As regards this clonotype: A clone one base away is much larger, so this may be a read error. The chain is built from TRBV29-1 and TRBJ1-2; D is perhaps TRBD1 (6 bases). The ends were cut back, 8 bases at V and 6 bases at J, with 22 bases in the middle. CDR3 length equals 14 residues. Germline CDR1 SQVTM, CDR2 ANQGSEA. In DNA, the CDR3 is TGCAGCATTGGAGCGGAAGAGGGGGTGGATGGCTACACCTTC. Amino acid sequence: CSIGAEEGVDGYTF.

This clonotype has a count of ten or more. One junction end disagrees with the germline gene, perhaps due to a read error. V and J are TRBV29-1 and TRBJ2-5, with 10 positions matching TRBD2. This CDR3 is 15 amino acids long. Germline V lookup: CDR1 SQVTM, CDR2 ANQGSEA. CDR3 DNA sequence: TGCGGCGTTTCCGTACTAGCGGGAAGGGGAGGGACCCAGTACTTC. Its translation is CGVSVLAGRGGTQYF. The full variable domain, with the rest looked up from reference TRBV29-1 and TRBJ2-5, is SAVISQKPSRDICQRGTSLTIQCQVDSQVTMMFWYRQQPGQSLTLIATANQGSEATYESGFVIDKFPISRPNLTFSTLTVSNMSPEDSSIYLCGVSVLAGRGGTQYFGPGTRLLVL.

Only one count was recorded for this clonotype. Because the CDR3 is missing its conserved closing phenylalanine or tryptophan, this is likely a read error. No DNA is shown, since the ends of the CDR3 on it are uncertain; the CDR3 is the one TCRdb lists. V is TRBV10-3 and J is TRBJ1-5. The CDR3 is 14 residues long, ends included. Germline CDR1 reads ENHRY; CDR2 reads SYGVKD. The CDR3 loop is CAISKRGANQPRHL.

V usage is TRBV6-1 and J usage is TRBJ2-4; the match to TRBD1 covers 8 bases. CDR1 is MNHNS, CDR2 SASEGT, per germline. The CDR3 spans 16 residues. The CDR3 is CFSSATGGFGINIQYF. The CDR3 DNA follows: TGTTTCAGCAGTGCCACAGGGGGGTTCGGCATAAACATTCAGTACTTC.

Note on this clonotype: Compared with germline, one end of the junction differs, possibly owing to a read error. This chain connects TRBV10-3 to TRBJ2-3; 11 bases map to TRBD2. Germline lookup yields CDR1 ENHRY and CDR2 SYGVKD. The CDR3 runs 13 residues. The CDR3 DNA sequence: TGTCCCACTGGACTAGCGGGTGCAGACACGCAGTATTTT. As protein: CPTGLAGADTQYF.

Notes on this clonotype: The junction differs from germline at one of its ends, possibly a read error. The chain employs TRBV6-1 and TRBJ2-4; 8 positions agree with TRBD1. Germline V gene sequence: CDR1 MNHNS, CDR2 SASEGT. The CDR3 is 16 residues long. As DNA, the CDR3 is TGTGCCAGTAGTGCCACAGGGGGGTTCGACACAAACATTCAGTACTTC. It codes for CASSATGGFDTNIQYF.

For this clonotype: A single base separates this from a much larger clone, so it may be a read error. This chain joins TRBV5-1 and TRBJ2-5; no definite D call. Trimming left V 2 bases short and J 0 bases short, with 11 bases between. The CDR3 extends over 15 amino acids. Germline V gene lookup returns CDR1 SGHRS and CDR2 YFSETQ. The CDR3 DNA is TGCGCCAGCAGCTTCCCCGTGCGGAACCAAGAGACCCAGTACTTC. Its translation: CASSFPVRNQETQYF.

The V call is TRBV10-2, the J call TRBJ1-5; tentative D call: TRBD1 (5 bases). Germline V gene sequence: CDR1 WSHSY, CDR2 SAAADI. The CDR3 consists of 13 residues. The CDR3: CGNSVGGTQPQHF. The CDR3 coding sequence is TGCGGCAACAGTGTGGGGGGAACGCAGCCCCAGCATTTT.

This clonotype was seen more than once but under ten times. The chain carries TRBV19 and TRBJ2-2, with 15 nucleotides matching TRBD2. CDR3 size: 19 residues. With 3 bases clipped from V and 5 bases from J, the junction kept 10 bases outside the gene matches. Germline CDR1 reads LNHDA; CDR2 reads SQIVND (reference sequence). CDR3 loop: CASSIETGTSGRRTGELFF. CDR3 coding DNA: TGTGCCAGTAGTATCGAGACAGGGACTAGCGGGAGGAGAACCGGGGAGCTGTTTTTT.

A remark on this clonotype: Sequence at one end of the junction differs from germline and may be a read error. The chain links TRBV4-2 to TRBJ2-2; D might be TRBD1 or TRBD2, each matching 5 bases. The CDR3 has 15 residues. Germline CDR1 LGHNA, CDR2 YNFKEQ. CDR3 coding DNA: TGTACCAGCAGCCAAGGGAGAAGGGGCGCCGGGGAGCTGTTTTTT. Protein product: CTSSQGRRGAGELFF.

This clonotype occurred a few times. A read error may produce the germline difference seen at one junction end. This sequence joins TRBV12-3 or TRBV12-4 and TRBJ2-2, with TRBD1 identical over 9 bases. The CDR3 contains 15 residues. This chain's CDR3 is CASSSGQGGTGELLF. The CDR3 DNA reads TGTGCCAGTAGTTCGGGACAGGGAGGAACCGGGGAGCTGCTTTTT.

The chain combines TRBV29-1 with TRBJ2-3; the D call may be TRBD1 or TRBD2 (5 bases each). CDR3 length: 15 amino acids. V lost 8 bases, J lost 8 bases, and 26 bases lay in between. Germline lookup yields CDR1 SQVTM and CDR2 ANQGSEA. CDR3 protein: CSTRPPERGTSTQYF. The CDR3 DNA reads TGCAGCACCCGGCCGCCGGAGAGGGGCACAAGTACGCAGTATTTT.

The CDR3 DNA reads TGCGCCAGCATCTCGGCGGCTTCGAACACCGGGGAGCTGTTTTTT. It encodes CASISAASNTGELFF. The chain is built from TRBV5-1 and TRBJ2-2; D remains ambiguous. Germline V gives CDR1 SGHRS, CDR2 YFSETQ. The V end was cut by 6 bases, the J end by 0 bases, with 12 bases between. CDR3 size: 15 residues.

The gene calls are TRBV4-2 and TRBJ1-5; maybe TRBD2 (6 bases). The DNA end lines up better with TRBJ2-3; the J call may be wrong. Germline CDR1 is LGHNA and CDR2 is YNFKEQ. This CDR3 has 16 residues. CDR3 sequence (DNA): TGTGCCAGCAGGGAGGCGGCGGGGCCAGGCAATCAGCCCCAGTATTTT. Translation: CASREAAGPGNQPQYF.

In this sample, this clonotype turned up a few times. A much bigger clone sits one base away, suggesting this may be a read error. This CDR3 fails to terminate in the conserved phenylalanine or tryptophan, so it likely reflects a read error. V is TRBV19 and J is TRBJ1-1, with D unclear. V lost 10 bases and J 8 bases, leaving 5 bases between the germline ends. The CDR3 is 8 residues long. The germline V gene has CDR1 LNHDA and CDR2 SQIVND (reference sequence). CDR3 nucleotide sequence: TGTGCCATTACCGAAGCTTTCTCT. This sequence encodes CAITEAFS.

The V gene is TRBV11-1, the J gene TRBJ2-2; no clear D. Germline-derived CDR1 and CDR2 are SGHAT and FQDESV (reference sequence). The CDR3 runs 13 residues. V was clipped by 5 bases and J by 5 bases, with 9 bases between them. Here the CDR3 reads CASSVGPTGELFF. CDR3 bases: TGTGCCAGCAGCGTAGGGCCTACCGGGGAGCTGTTTTTT.

As concerns this clonotype: The CDR3 does not close with the conserved phenylalanine or tryptophan, likely indicating a read error. The chain combines TRBV30 with TRBJ1-2, with D perhaps TRBD1 (5 bases). Germline CDR1 reads GTSNPN; CDR2 reads SVGIG (reference sequence). The CDR3 is 14 amino acids. V was pared by 4 bases and J by 3 bases, with 15 bases between. In DNA, the CDR3 is TGTGCCTGGACCCAGGGAGGCAAAGACTATGGCTACACCCTT. This gives the protein CAWTQGGKDYGYTL.

Of note for this clonotype: An end of the junction differs from the germline gene, which may be a read error. V is TRBV25-1 and J is TRBJ2-3; unclear D gene. The CDR3 loop spans 14 amino acids. The germline V gene encodes CDR1 MGHDK and CDR2 SYGVNS. The chain's CDR3 is CANSEYSLTDTQYF. The CDR3, as DNA: TGTGCCAACAGTGAATATTCACTCACAGATACGCAGTATTTT.

About this clonotype: The junction differs from germline at one of its ends, possibly a read error. V is TRBV6-6 and J is TRBJ2-5; 12 bases line up with TRBD2. This CDR3 is 20 amino acids long. Germline V lookup: CDR1 MNHNY, CDR2 SVGAGI (reference sequence). The CDR3 DNA reads as TGTGCCGGCAGCCAATGGGGTTTACTGGCTAGCGGGAGGGCCGTAGAGACCCAGTACTTC. Its protein is CAGSQWGLLASGRAVETQYF.

The table lists this clonotype with many counts. This chain links TRBV20-1 with TRBJ2-7; no reliable D call. Trimming removed 1 base from V and 4 bases from J, with 8 bases in between. CDR1 DFQATT and CDR2 SNEGSKA come from the germline V gene (reference sequence). This CDR3 is built from 12 residues. DNA for the CDR3: TGCAGTGCTAGAGGAGGTAAATACGAGCAGTACTTC. Its translation: CSARGGKYEQYF.

This clonotype has only one observation. This chain connects TRBV6-2 or TRBV6-3 to TRBJ2-1; 7 bases are shared with TRBD2. CDR3 length equals 14 residues. Germline CDR1 reads MNHEY; CDR2 reads SVGEGT. CDR3 sequence reads: CASNSDPTSHEQFF. The CDR3 nucleotides are TGTGCTAGTAACTCCGACCCGACTAGCCATGAGCAGTTCTTC.

A single count supports this clonotype. Because it lacks the conserved phenylalanine or tryptophan at the end, this CDR3 is likely a read error. V gene TRBV29-1 combines with J gene TRBJ2-1, with D possibly being TRBD1 (6 bases). There are 12 residues in the CDR3. V lost 6 bases and J lost 6, with 12 bases in between. In germline, CDR1 is SQVTM, CDR2 ANQGSEA. CDR3 in amino acids: CSVPTGSNEQFS. For the CDR3, the DNA is TGCAGCGTACCTACAGGGTCCAATGAGCAGTTCTCC.

This clonotype was counted many times. The CDR3: CAGKRTGLGTEAFF. CDR3 nucleotide sequence: TGTGCCGGGAAAAGAACAGGGCTTGGCACTGAAGCTTTCTTT. The chain recombines TRBV28 with TRBJ1-1, with D possibly matching TRBD1 (6 bases). In germline, CDR1 is MDHEN, CDR2 SYDVKM. CDR3 length: 14 amino acids. The V and J ends lost 11 bases and 4 bases respectively, with 20 bases between them.

Details on this clonotype: The conserved final phenylalanine or tryptophan is absent from the CDR3, which likely points to a read error. The chain couples TRBV30 to TRBJ1-2; D gene ambiguous. CDR1 is GTSNPN and CDR2 is SVGIG in the germline V gene (reference sequence). CDR3 length equals 12 residues. The CDR3 loop reads CVWTSTNYGYTL. CDR3 nucleotides: TGTGTCTGGACGTCAACTAACTATGGCTACACCTTA.

Remarks on this clonotype: One junction end does not reproduce the germline sequence, and a read error may be involved. This chain joins TRBV5-1 and TRBJ2-1; the match to TRBD2 covers 9 bases. This CDR3 is 17 amino acids long. Germline CDR1 and CDR2: SGHRS and YFSETQ. CDR3 coding DNA: TGCGCCAGCAGCTCCTCCTCCGGACTAGCGCCCCACAATGAGCAATTCTTC. Translated: CASSSSSGLAPHNEQFF.

Concerning this clonotype: At one of its ends the junction is not consistent with the germline gene, which may arise from a read error. The chain uses TRBV6-2 or TRBV6-3 and TRBJ2-7; maybe TRBD2 (6 bases). This CDR3 has 14 amino acids. CDR1 and CDR2 from the germline V gene are MNHEY and SVGEGT. The CDR3 reads CASKGLQEGFEQYF. CDR3 in DNA: TGTGCCAGCAAAGGACTACAGGAGGGCTTCGAGCAGTATTTC.

Note on this clonotype: A read error may explain this, as a much larger clone is one base away. Likely a read error: the CDR3 ends without its conserved phenylalanine or tryptophan. The chain is built from TRBV28 and TRBJ2-7; D is possibly TRBD2 (5 bases). V was trimmed by 7 bases and J by 0 bases, leaving 13 bases between them. The CDR3 totals 14 residues. Germline-derived CDR1 and CDR2 are MDHEN and SYDVKM. CDR3 bases: TGTGCCAGCAATGAGGGCCTTGTCTCCTACGAGCAGTACATC. Protein sequence: CASNEGLVSYEQYI.

This clonotype is medium-sized in the sample. The chain couples TRBV10-3 to TRBJ2-7; tentative D call: TRBD2 (5 bases). The V gene lost 4 bases and the J gene lost 5 bases, with 12 bases spanning the gap. CDR1 and CDR2 (germline): ENHRY, SYGVKD. The CDR3 contains 13 residues. The CDR3: CAISGPGKHEQYF. CDR3 bases: TGTGCCATCAGTGGGCCGGGGAAGCACGAGCAGTACTTC.

In the case of this clonotype: The final CDR3 position lacks the conserved phenylalanine or tryptophan, pointing to a likely read error. The genes are TRBV11-2 and TRBJ2-2, with D possibly being TRBD2 (6 bases). The V gene's germline CDR1 is SGHAT and CDR2 FQNNGV. The CDR3 consists of 15 residues. V dropped 5 bases and J dropped 5 bases, with 15 bases sitting between them. CDR3 in DNA: TGTGCCAGCAGCCCCACCAGGGAGGCAACCGGGGAGCTGTTTTCT. It encodes CASSPTREATGELFS.